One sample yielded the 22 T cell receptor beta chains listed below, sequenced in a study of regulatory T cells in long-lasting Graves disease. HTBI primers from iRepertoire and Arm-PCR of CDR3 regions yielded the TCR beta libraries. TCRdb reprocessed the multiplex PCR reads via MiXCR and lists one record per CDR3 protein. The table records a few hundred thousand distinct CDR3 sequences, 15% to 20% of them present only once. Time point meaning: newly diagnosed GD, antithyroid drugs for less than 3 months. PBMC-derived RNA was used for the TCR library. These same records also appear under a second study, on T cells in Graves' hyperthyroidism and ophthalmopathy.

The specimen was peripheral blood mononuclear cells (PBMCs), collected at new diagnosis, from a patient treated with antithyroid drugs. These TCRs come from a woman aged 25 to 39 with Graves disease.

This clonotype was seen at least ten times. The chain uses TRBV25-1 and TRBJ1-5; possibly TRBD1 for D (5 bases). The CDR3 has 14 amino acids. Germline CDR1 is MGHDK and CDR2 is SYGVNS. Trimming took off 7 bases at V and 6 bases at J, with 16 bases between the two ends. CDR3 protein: CASISGRYSQPQHF. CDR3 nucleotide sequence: TGTGCCAGCATTTCAGGGCGATATAGTCAGCCCCAGCATTTT.

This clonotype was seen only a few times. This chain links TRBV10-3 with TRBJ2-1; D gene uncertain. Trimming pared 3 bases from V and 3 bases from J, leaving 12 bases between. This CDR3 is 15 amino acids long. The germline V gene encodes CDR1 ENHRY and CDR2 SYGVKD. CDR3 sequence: CAISDSQLIYNEQFF. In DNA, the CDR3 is TGTGCCATCAGTGACAGTCAGCTTATCTACAATGAGCAGTTCTTC.

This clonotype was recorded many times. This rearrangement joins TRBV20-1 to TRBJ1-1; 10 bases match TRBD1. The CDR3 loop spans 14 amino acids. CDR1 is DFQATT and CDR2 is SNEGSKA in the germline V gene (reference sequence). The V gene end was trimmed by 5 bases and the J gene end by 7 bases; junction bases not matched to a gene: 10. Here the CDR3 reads CSAQSWDRGDEAFF. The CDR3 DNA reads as TGCAGTGCTCAGTCTTGGGACAGGGGCGATGAAGCTTTCTTT.

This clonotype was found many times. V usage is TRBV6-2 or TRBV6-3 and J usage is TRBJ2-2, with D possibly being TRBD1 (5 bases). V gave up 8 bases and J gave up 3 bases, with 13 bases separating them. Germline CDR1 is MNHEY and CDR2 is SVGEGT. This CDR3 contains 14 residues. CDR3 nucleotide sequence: TGTGCCAGCTCTAACGACAGACACACCGGGGAGCTGTTTTTT. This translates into CASSNDRHTGELFF.

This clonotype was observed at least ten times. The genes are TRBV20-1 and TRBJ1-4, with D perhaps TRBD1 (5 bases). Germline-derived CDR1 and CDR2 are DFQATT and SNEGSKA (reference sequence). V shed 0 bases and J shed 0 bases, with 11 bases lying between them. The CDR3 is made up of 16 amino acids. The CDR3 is CSARDSQDTTNEKLFF. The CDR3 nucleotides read TGCAGTGCTAGAGATTCCCAGGACACAACTAATGAAAAACTGTTTTTT.

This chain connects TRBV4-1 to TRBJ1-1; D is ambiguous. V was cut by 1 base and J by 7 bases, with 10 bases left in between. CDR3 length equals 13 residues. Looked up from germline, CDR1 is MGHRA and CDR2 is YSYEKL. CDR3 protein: CASSQVSGFEAFF. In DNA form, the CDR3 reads TGCGCCAGCAGCCAAGTTTCTGGGTTTGAAGCTTTCTTT.

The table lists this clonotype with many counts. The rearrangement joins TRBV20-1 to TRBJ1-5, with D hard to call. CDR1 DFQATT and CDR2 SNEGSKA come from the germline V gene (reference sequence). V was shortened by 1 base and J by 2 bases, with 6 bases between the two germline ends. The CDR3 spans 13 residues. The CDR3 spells CSARGARNQPQHF. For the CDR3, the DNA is TGCAGTGCTAGAGGGGCTCGCAATCAGCCCCAGCATTTT.

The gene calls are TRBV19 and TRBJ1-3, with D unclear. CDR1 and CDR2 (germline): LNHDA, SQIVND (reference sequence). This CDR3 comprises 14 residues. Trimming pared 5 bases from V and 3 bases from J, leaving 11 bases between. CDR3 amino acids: CASSLPRIGNTIYF. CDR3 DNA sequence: TGTGCCAGTAGTCTACCGAGGATTGGAAACACCATATATTTT.

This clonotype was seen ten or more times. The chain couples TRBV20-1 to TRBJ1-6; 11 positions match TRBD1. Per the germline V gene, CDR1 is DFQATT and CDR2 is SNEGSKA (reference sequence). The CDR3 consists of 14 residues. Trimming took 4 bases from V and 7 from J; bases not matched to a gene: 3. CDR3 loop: CSAKGTGGNSPLHF. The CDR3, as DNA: TGCAGTGCTAAAGGGACAGGGGGGAATTCACCCCTCCACTTT.

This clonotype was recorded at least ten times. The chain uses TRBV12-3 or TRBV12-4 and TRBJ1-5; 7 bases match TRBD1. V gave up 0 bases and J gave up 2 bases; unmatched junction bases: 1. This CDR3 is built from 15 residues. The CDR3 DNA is TGTGCCAGCAGTTTAGCGGGGACAGGCAATCAGCCCCAGCATTTT. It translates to CASSLAGTGNQPQHF.

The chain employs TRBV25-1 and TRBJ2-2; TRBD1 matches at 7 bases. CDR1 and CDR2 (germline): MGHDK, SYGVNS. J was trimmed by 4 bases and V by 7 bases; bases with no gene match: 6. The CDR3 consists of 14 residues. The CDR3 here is CASTRQGSTGELFF. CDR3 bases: TGTGCCAGCACGAGACAGGGTAGCACCGGGGAGCTGTTTTTT.

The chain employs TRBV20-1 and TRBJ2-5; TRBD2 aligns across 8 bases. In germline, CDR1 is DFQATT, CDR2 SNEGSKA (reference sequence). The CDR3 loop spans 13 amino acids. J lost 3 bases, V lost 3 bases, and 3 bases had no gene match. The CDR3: CSASGGVEETQYF. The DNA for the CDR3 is TGCAGTGCTAGCGGGGGGGTGGAAGAGACCCAGTACTTC.

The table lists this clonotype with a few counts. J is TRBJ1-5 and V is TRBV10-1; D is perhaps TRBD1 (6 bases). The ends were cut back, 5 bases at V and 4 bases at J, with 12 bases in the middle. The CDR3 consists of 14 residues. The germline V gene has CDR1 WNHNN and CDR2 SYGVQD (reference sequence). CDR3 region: CASSSVDRNQPQHF. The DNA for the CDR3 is TGCGCCAGCAGTTCTGTTGACAGGAATCAGCCCCAGCATTTT.

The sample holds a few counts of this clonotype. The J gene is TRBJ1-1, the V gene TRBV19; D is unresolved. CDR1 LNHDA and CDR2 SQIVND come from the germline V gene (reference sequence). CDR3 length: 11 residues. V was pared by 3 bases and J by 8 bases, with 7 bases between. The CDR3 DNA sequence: TGTGCCAGTAGTATCAGCAGGGAAGCTTTCTTT. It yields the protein CASSISREAFF.

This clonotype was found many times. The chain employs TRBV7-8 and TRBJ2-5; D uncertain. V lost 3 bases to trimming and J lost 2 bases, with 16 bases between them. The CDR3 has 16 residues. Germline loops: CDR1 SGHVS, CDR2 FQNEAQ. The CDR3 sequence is CASSFARLARQETQYF. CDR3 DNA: TGTGCCAGCAGCTTCGCCCGGCTGGCTAGACAAGAGACCCAGTACTTC.

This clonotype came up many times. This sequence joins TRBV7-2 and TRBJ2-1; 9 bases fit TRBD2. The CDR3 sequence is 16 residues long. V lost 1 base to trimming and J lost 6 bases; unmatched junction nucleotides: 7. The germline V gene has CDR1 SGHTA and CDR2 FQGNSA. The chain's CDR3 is CASSLDGTSRSNEQFF. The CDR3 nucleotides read TGTGCCAGCAGCTTAGATGGGACTAGCAGATCCAATGAGCAGTTCTTC. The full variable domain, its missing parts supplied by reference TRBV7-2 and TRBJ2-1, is GAGVSQSPSNKVTEKGKDVELRCDPISGHTALYWYRQSLGQGLEFLIYFQGNSAPDKSGLPSDRFSAERTGGSVSTLTIQRTQQEDSAVYLCASSLDGTSRSNEQFFGPGTRLTVL.

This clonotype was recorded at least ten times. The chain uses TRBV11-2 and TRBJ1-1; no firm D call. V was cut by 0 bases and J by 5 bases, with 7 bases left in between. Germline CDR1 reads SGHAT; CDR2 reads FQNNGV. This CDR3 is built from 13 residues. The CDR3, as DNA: TGTGCCAGCAGCTTAGATATTGGGACTGAAGCTTTCTTT. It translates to CASSLDIGTEAFF.

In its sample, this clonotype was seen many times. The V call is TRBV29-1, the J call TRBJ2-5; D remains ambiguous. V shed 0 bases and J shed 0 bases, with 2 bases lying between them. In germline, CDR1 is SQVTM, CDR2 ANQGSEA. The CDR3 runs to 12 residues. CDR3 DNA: TGCAGCGTTGAAGAAAACCAAGAGACCCAGTACTTC. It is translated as CSVEENQETQYF.

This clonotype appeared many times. CDR3 nucleotides: TGTGCCAGCAGTTACCCGGTTGGCAGAGGGGGCTACGAGCAGTACTTC. Translated: CASSYPVGRGGYEQYF. The rearrangement links TRBV6-5 to TRBJ2-7; the D gene is possibly TRBD1 (6 bases). Germline-derived CDR1 and CDR2 are MNHEY and SVGAGI. CDR3 length: 16 amino acids. Trimming took off 2 bases at V and 3 bases at J, with 17 bases between the two ends.

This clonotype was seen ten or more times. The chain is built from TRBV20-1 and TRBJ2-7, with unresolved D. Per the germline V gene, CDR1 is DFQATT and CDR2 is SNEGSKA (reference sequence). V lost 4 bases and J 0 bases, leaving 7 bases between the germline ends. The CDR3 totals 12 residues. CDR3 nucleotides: TGCAGTGCTACCAGGTTCTCCTACGAGCAGTACTTC. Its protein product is CSATRFSYEQYF.

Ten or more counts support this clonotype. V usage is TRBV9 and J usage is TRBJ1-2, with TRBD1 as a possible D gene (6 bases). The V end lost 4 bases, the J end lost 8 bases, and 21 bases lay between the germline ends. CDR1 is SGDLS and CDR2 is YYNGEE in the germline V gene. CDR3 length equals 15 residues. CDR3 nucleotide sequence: TGTGCCAGCAGCCCCGTGGGGGCAGGAACCTACGGCTACACCTTC. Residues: CASSPVGAGTYGYTF.

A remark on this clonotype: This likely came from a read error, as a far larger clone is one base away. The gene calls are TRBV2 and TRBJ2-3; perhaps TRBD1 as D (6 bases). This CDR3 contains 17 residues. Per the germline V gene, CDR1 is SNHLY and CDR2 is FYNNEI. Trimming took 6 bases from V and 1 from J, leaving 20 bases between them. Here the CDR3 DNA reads TGTGCCAGCAGCCCCGATCCCAGGACAGAAGGCACAGATACGCAGTATTTT. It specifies CASSPDPRTEGTDTQYF.